The sample holds one count of the clone carrying this T cell receptor (beta chain). The junction shows a germline mismatch at one end, possibly a read error. This record belongs to a study of blood T cell repertoires in COVID-19. The wider study: The United States, Italy and Spain were the sources of the acute and convalescent COVID-19 samples. The analysed material was cDNA or gDNA that came from T cells, B-cell-depleted T cells, or PBMCs.

Per the original methods: From reference gene primer amplification, estimates of nucleated cell counts were derived. TCRdb's copy holds only in-frame clones and misses some; the assay was immunoSEQ multiplex PCR. V and J calls and clone size are as listed in that table; D and trimming were resolved from the DNA. This table holds tens of thousands of clones, 70% to 85% found once. This CDR3 region has 12 residues. The sample taken for sequencing was peripheral blood. The rearrangement joins TRBV12-3 or TRBV12-4 to TRBJ1-6; D remains ambiguous. The sequence derives from a man aged 50 to 60 with acute or convalescent COVID-19. CDR3 sequence (DNA): TGTGCCAGCAGGTTAGGGCTTTCACCCCTCCACTTT. Translation: CASRLGLSPLHF.